What follows describes a single TCR beta chain. Its target is unknown. Germline is not matched at one junction end, which may reflect a read error. TCRdb independently ran MiXCR on the RT-PCR reads; one entry per CDR3 protein. The sample includes hundreds of thousands of distinct CDR3 sequences, about 20% seen only once; the top ten take 10%. The source of the sample is a study of response to subunit inactivated influenza vaccine. Study-wide results and caveats: Authors suggested that a seasonal influenza vaccination recruits few new T cells each time.

The CDR3 is made up of 16 amino acids. The V gene's germline CDR1 is LGHNA and CDR2 YNFKEQ. This sequence was found in a man aged 45-69 years who received an inactivated influenza vaccine. Sequencing used PBMCs from blood, obtained less than 22 months after vaccination. This chain uses TRBV4-2 with TRBJ1-1; perhaps TRBD1 as D (6 bases). The CDR3 loop reads CASSPGTLRVGTGAFF. The CDR3 region has the DNA TGTGCCAGCAGCCCCGGGACACTGAGGGTTGGAACTGGAGCTTTCTTT.